The rows below give T cell receptor beta chains drawn from one sample of a study of tumor-infiltrating lymphocytes in primary liver carcinoma. TCRdb redid the calling of the multiplex PCR reads with MiXCR, one entry per CDR3 protein. The sample includes fewer than 350,000 distinct CDR3 sequences, roughly 60% of them seen just once. Material: peripheral blood. The receptors originated from a man aged 40-49 years with primary liver carcinoma and hepatitis B virus infection. Each CDR3 is given with its conserved first and last residue. A D gene is named only where the DNA matches it firmly. The size of a clone is reported for some rows only, either as once, few or many, or as a class for expanded clones.

J	size	length	V	D	DNA	CDR3
TRBJ1-1	-	13	TRBV30	-	-	CAWSHVWGRGTFF
TRBJ2-5	-	16	TRBV7-9	-	TGTGCCAGCAGCTTTCCTCCCCAGGGGGGCGCCGAGACCCAGTACTTC	CASSFPPQGGAETQYF
TRBJ2-1	-	16	TRBV11-1	-	TGTGCCAGCAGCCCAATCGGGCGGACTGCTTACAATGAGCAGTTCTTC	CASSPIGRTAYNEQFF
TRBJ2-1	-	16	TRBV28	-	TGTGCCAGCAGTTACCCCGAGGGGGGGCGCATCAATGAGCAGTTCTTC	CASSYPEGGRINEQFF
TRBJ1-1	-	15	TRBV4-2	-	TGTGCCCGCAGCCAAGATGTCGCCATGAACACTGAAGCTTTCTTT	CARSQDVAMNTEAFF
TRBJ1-2	-	15	TRBV5-5	-	TGTGCCAGCAGCTTGGGGGGAGCCCCCGCCTATGGCTACACCTTC	CASSLGGAPAYGYTF
TRBJ2-5	many	15	TRBV5-1	-	TGCGCCAGCAGCTTACTCAGGGGTGGAGGGGAGACCCAGTACTTC	CASSLLRGGGETQYF
TRBJ2-2	once	16	TRBV4-3	-	TGCGCCAGCAGCCAAGGTCCCGCGAGAGAGACGGGGGAGCTGTTTTTT	CASSQGPARETGELFF
TRBJ2-5	-	14	TRBV28	TRBD1	TGTGCCAGCACGCCGGACAGGGTGGTAGAGACCCAGTACTTC	CASTPDRVVETQYF
TRBJ2-3	-	16	TRBV11-2	TRBD2	TGTGCCAGCAGACGTCGTAGCGGGAGCTCAGGAGATACGCAGTGTTTT	CASRRRSGSSGDTQCF
TRBJ1-3	-	13	TRBV29-1	-	TGCAGCGTTCTAAGTCCCTCTGGAAACACCATATATTTT	CSVLSPSGNTIYF
TRBJ2-7	-	13	TRBV7-8	-	TGTGCCTGCAGCTCCTTTAAGGGGTACGAGCAGTACTTC	CACSSFKGYEQYF
TRBJ1-3	few	16	TRBV4-2	-	TGTGCCAGCAGCCAAGATAAGAGCAGGGGTGGAAACACCATATATTTT	CASSQDKSRGGNTIYF
TRBJ1-5	-	14	TRBV5-1	TRBD1	TGCGCCAGCAGCACTGGGACAGACAATCAGCTCCAGCATTTT	CASSTGTDNQLQHF
TRBJ2-1	-	14	TRBV29-1	-	TGCAGTGTTGTAGGTTGGGACACCATCAATGAGCGGTTCTTC	CSVVGWDTINERFF
TRBJ2-3	once	15	TRBV6-2/TRBV6-3	-	TGTGCCGGCAGTTTCCCACAGGGTAGCACAGATACGCAGTATTTT	CAGSFPQGSTDTQYF
TRBJ2-5	-	14	TRBV11-2	-	TGTGTAAGCAGCTTAGGCCGGGACCAAGAGACCCAGTACTTC	CVSSLGRDQETQYF
TRBJ2-3	few	18	TRBV4-1	-	TGCGCCAGCAGCCCCTCGAGTGGGTTGGCGATCTCGACAGATACGCAGTATTTT	CASSPSSGLAISTDTQYF